This TCR beta chain was sequenced during a study of shared clonotypes between healthy human individuals. Study at large: The plates for each donor numbered three CD4 naive, three CD4 memory, two CD8 naive and one CD8 memory.

Naive CD8 cells lacked CD45RO and underwent positive selection for CCR7, leaving out terminally differentiated effector memory CD45RA+ cells. The healthy adult donors were HIV-negative and reported no recent acute infections or vaccinations. General study results and limits: Naive subsets generally exceeded memory subsets in estimated richness.

Several immunoSEQ plates held equal portions of the genomic DNA taken from each subset. This table comes from immunoSEQ multiplex PCR, and its TCRdb copy is limited to in-frame clones, with some not included. The data contain just over 2,000,000 clones, about 95% of them singletons. This clone came up a few times. Its antigen is still unknown. The receptor was derived from a man aged 18-30 years in good health. Sequencing was performed on naive CD8+ T cells sorted from blood.

CDR3 sequence: CASSPGTGNYEQYF. CDR3 coding DNA: TGTGCCAGCAGCCCCGGGACAGGGAACTACGAGCAGTACTTC. The V call is TRBV7-6, the J call TRBJ2-7, with 9 bases matching TRBD1. The ends lost 5 bases at V and 3 bases at J; junction bases unmatched: 5. From germline, CDR1 is SGHVS and CDR2 FNYEAQ. This CDR3 contains 14 residues. Looking up the rest from reference TRBV7-6 and TRBJ2-7 gives the full variable domain: GAGVSQSPRYKVTKRGQDVALRCDPISGHVSLYWYRQALGQGPEFLTYFNYEAQQDKSGLPNDRFSAERPEGSISTLTIQRTEQRDSAMYRCASSPGTGNYEQYFGPGTRLTVT.